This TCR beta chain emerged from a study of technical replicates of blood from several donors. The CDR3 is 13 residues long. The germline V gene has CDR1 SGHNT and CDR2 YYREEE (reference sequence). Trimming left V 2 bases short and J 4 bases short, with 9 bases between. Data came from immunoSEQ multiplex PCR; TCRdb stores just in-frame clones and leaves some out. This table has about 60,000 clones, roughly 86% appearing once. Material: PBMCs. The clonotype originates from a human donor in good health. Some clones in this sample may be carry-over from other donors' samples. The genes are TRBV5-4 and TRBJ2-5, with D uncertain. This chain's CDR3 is CASSFAVRETQYF. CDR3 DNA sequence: TGTGCCAGCAGCTTTGCGGTCCGAGAGACCCAGTACTTC.